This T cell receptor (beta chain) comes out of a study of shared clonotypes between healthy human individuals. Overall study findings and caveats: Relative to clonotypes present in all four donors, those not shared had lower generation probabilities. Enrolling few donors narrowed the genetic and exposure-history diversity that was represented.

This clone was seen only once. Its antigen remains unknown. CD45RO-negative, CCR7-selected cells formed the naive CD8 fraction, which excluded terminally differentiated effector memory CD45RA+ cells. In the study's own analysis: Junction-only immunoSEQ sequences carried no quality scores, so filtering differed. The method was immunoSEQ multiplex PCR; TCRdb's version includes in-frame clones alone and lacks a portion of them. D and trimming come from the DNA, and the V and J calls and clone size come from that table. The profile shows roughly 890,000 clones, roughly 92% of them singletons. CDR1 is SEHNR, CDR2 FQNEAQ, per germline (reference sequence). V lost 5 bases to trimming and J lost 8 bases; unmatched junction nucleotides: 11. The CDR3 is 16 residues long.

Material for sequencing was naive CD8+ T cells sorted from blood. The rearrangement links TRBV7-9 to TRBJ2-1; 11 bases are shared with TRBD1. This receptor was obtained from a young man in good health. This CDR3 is CASSIHTGTGGDEQFF. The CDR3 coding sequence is TGTGCCAGCAGCATACATACCGGGACAGGGGGAGATGAGCAGTTCTTC.